This T cell receptor beta chain was captured by sequencing in a study of blood T cells in healthy people across ages (dated by TCRdb to 2013 to 2016). A note on the overall study: In model experiments, template switching captured roughly one uniquely barcoded TCR beta cDNA molecule for every two T cells. The donors were divided into four age groups: young (average approximately 17 years), middle-aged (about 40), aged (approximately 62) and long-lived (nearly 85). The study measured age-related changes in TCR beta repertoire diversity using deep sequencing normalized with unique cDNA molecular identifiers. To avoid experimental bias, donors of different ages were randomly spread across the sequencing lanes. Using the same blood draw, the study looked at two additional independent replicas of 1 million unique cDNA reads for two donors, one aged 18 to 29 and the other aged 80 or older. Results the study describes overall, beyond this receptor: Since profiling was done on bulk unsorted PBMCs, naive and antigen-experienced compartments could not be conclusively compared. A strong correlation was found between observed TCR beta diversity and the percentage of naive T cells measured by flow cytometry. Estimates of total diversity based on one million sequenced T cells were considered lower bounds and underestimates. Compared with the aged group, the long-lived group had more naive CD4+ T cells, fewer expanded clones and increased TCR diversity, suggesting age selection. The CMV infection status of donors was not known, potentially confounding age-related changes in expanded clonotypes. Observed TCR beta diversity per million T cells fell roughly linearly with age, and a significant reduction was already apparent by age around 40.

Donors were a few dozen systemically healthy Caucasian individuals from Russia aged roughly 6 to 90 years. Each donor gave around 9 milliliters of peripheral blood, collected into EDTA-treated Vacutainer tubes. Ficoll-Paque density-gradient centrifugation was used to isolate PBMCs, with at least 6.5 million per sample. Total RNA, at least 6 micrograms per sample, was extracted from PBMCs with Trizol reagent. For every donor, an aliquot of PBMCs went through flow cytometry to measure the percentages of naive CD45RAhigh/CD27high T cells. Comments on this clonotype: It lacks a known antigen. This may stem from a read error, because a much larger clone lies one nucleotide away.

Libraries were built with 5' RACE. The sequencing machine was an Illumina HiSeq 2500. A second PCR of about 6 to 11 cycles was run with a J-beta primer mix and a sample-barcoded 5' primer. Each TCR beta cDNA molecule received a unique molecular identifier from a template-switch 5' adaptor carrying 12 random nucleotides. Each sample yielded at least 2.5 million CDR3-containing paired-end reads. First-strand cDNA synthesis was performed from all RNA using the Mint cDNA synthesis kit, with priming by a TRBC-specific oligonucleotide. Following uracil-DNA glycosylase treatment, all cDNA underwent a first 18-cycle PCR with the universal primers M1SS and BC2_uni_R. In the authors' own workflow: Each sample was normalized by randomly selecting 1 million high-quality reads, each carrying a distinct molecular identifier. Instead of being binned into consensus sequences, reads that shared molecular identifiers were thrown out. MiTCR, set to a Q25 quality threshold and the strictest error-elimination algorithm, was used for CDR3 identification, clonotype clustering and error correction. A nonparametric unseen species model with Euler transformation was used to estimate a lower bound on total TCR beta diversity. The public sequencing data were trimmed at Q25 with fastp and processed into clonotypes with MiXCR by TCRdb, which kept only in-frame beta chains. CDR3 protein sequences are deduplicated, and each keeps its most common genes and DNA. The V and J calls follow TCRdb's processing rather than the paper's. The sample table records fewer than 800,000 distinct CDR3 sequences; approximately 30% of these occur just once. The leading ten clones occupy 15% of the sample.

CDR3 length: 14 amino acids, cysteine to phenylalanine. Only the CDR3 DNA stays, 42 bases, in frame from base 1. V and J are trimmed by 6 bases and 4 bases, and the gene matches miss 4 bases of the junction. From the germline V gene, CDR1 is MGHDK and CDR2 is SYGVNS. Recombination joined TRBV25-1 with TRBJ1-4, with 8 central nucleotides matching TRBD1. The clonotype comes from a woman aged 80 or over in good health. Donor details come from another sample of the same person, matched by shared clones. The sample was blood. CDR3 loop: CASRRTGFNEKLFF. The nucleotide sequence is TGTGCCAGCAGGCGGACAGGGTTTAATGAAAAACTGTTTTTT.